A selection of T cell receptor beta chains follows, all from one sample in a study of cytomegalovirus exposure and HLA in healthy donors. The method was immunoSEQ multiplex PCR; TCRdb's version includes in-frame clones alone and lacks a portion of them. The table shows some 98,000 clones, with more than 60% occurring only once. The specimen sequenced was PBMCs. These receptors all come from a man aged 45-65 years in good health and CMV-seronegative. Both conserved end residues are part of each CDR3. Each record gives: CDR3 length, V gene, J gene, clone size, D gene, CDR3 DNA, CDR3 protein. D genes are given only for firm matches. Part of the rows lack a size; the others show once, few, many or a class for expanded clones.

>15|TRBV5-4|TRBJ1-4|.|.
TGTGCCAGCAGCTTGGGTTCAGGGGCTAATGAAAAACTGTTTTTT
CASSLGSGANEKLFF
>14|TRBV6-5|TRBJ1-2|.|TRBD1
TGTGCCAGCAGTCGTGACAGGGGGACGGATGGCTACACCTTC
CASSRDRGTDGYTF
>15|TRBV7-2|TRBJ2-5|once|.
TGTGCCAGCAGCCGAGGGGGGGCGAGATCGGGGGAGCAGTACTTC
CASSRGGARSGEQYF
>13|TRBV4-3|TRBJ2-2|large|.
TGCGCCAGCAGCCTGACATTGGGCGGGGAGCTGTTTTTT
CASSLTLGGELFF
>14|TRBV19|TRBJ1-1|.|TRBD1
TGTGCCAGTAGTTCGGACAGGGTGGGCACTGAAGCTTTCTTT
CASSSDRVGTEAFF
>13|TRBV30|TRBJ2-1|.|.
TGTGCCTGGAGTGTTGGCTCCCCGAGGGAGCAGTTCTTC
CAWSVGSPREQFF
>16|TRBV19|TRBJ2-5|.|TRBD2
TGTGCCAGTAGTCCCTCGAGAGCGGGGGCCCCCGAGACCCAGTACTTC
CASSPSRAGAPETQYF
>15|TRBV5-6|TRBJ2-2|.|.
TGTGCCAGCAGCTTGGGACTCCTGAGAACCGGGGAGCTGTTTTTT
CASSLGLLRTGELFF
>15|TRBV7-9|TRBJ2-2|.|.
TGTGCCAGCAGCCCCGAGCAGGGGGGATCCGGGGAGCTGTTTTTT
CASSPEQGGSGELFF
>15|TRBV10-1|TRBJ1-1|.|TRBD1
TGCGCCAGCAGTGAGGCGGGGACAGGGGACACTGAAGCTTTCTTT
CASSEAGTGDTEAFF
>15|TRBV4-1|TRBJ2-5|.|.
TGCGCCAGCAGCCAAGTTGGAGGATCCCAAGAGACCCAGTACTTC
CASSQVGGSQETQYF
>17|TRBV5-1|TRBJ2-3|.|.
TGCGCCAGCAGCTTGGCTATCGGGCTAGCTAGCACAGATACGCAGTATTTT
CASSLAIGLASTDTQYF
>11|TRBV20-1|TRBJ2-7|.|TRBD1
TGCAGTTTGACAGGGGTCTACGAGCAGTACTTC
CSLTGVYEQYF
>14|TRBV5-1|TRBJ2-3|few|.
TGCGCCAGCAGTCCGGACGTTGGAGGAGATACGCAGTATTTT
CASSPDVGGDTQYF
>15|TRBV5-4|TRBJ2-5|once|TRBD2
TGTGCCAGCGGCCGGGGCGGTAGCGGGGTGGAGACCCAGTACTTC
CASGRGGSGVETQYF
>14|TRBV19|TRBJ1-1|.|.
TGTGCCAGTAGTATCGGAGGGGGGGGAGCTGAAGCTTTCTTT
CASSIGGGGAEAFF
>15|TRBV18|TRBJ1-5|.|.
TGTGCCAGCTCACCACCGGGCAGCTACAATCAGCCCCAGCATTTT
CASSPPGSYNQPQHF
>17|TRBV7-9|TRBJ2-7|once|.
TGTTCCAGCAGCTTAGCTCAGGACGGGAAATCTACCTACGAGCAGTACTTC
CSSSLAQDGKSTYEQYF
>19|TRBV9|TRBJ1-6|.|.
TGTGCCAGCAGCGTAGGTGGGGTGGGGGGGACTGCTAATAATTCACCCCTCCACTTT
CASSVGGVGGTANNSPLHF
>15|TRBV7-2|TRBJ1-2|.|.
TGTGCCAGCAGTTTGACAGGCGGATATAACTATGGCTACACCTTC
CASSLTGGYNYGYTF
>13|TRBV5-6|TRBJ1-4|once|.
TGTGCCAGCAGCCAGGACAGAGGTGAAAAACTGTTTTTT
CASSQDRGEKLFF
>15|TRBV6-1|TRBJ2-2|.|TRBD1
TGTGCCAGCAGACAAGAACAGGGGGTAGGCGGGGAGCTGTTTTTT
CASRQEQGVGGELFF
>14|TRBV6-5|TRBJ1-5|.|.
TGTGCCAGCAGTTACTCGGCAGGCAATCAGCCCCAGCATTTT
CASSYSAGNQPQHF